The 3 T cell receptor beta chains below all came from one sample that was sequenced in a study of blood T cell repertoires in COVID-19 (TCRdb year 2020). The library was built by means of the immunoSEQ multiplex PCR assay. TCRdb took over this immuneACCESS table, retaining in-frame rearrangements with V and J assigned. Such tables are incomplete; in checked studies, under half of the missing clones stem from an unresolved V gene, and the remainder is unexplained. The sample records under 130,000 clones, approximately 85% of which are singletons. 2% to 2.5% of the sample belongs to the ten largest clones. Sample: peripheral blood. The receptors here all came from a human donor in a cohort sampled during active COVID-19.

The chain has TRBV2 and TRBJ2-2; 7 positions agree with TRBD1. This CDR3 comprises 18 residues. Germline CDR1 and CDR2: SNHLY and FYNNEI. The V and J ends lost 0 bases and 5 bases, in that order; junction bases with no gene match: 12. Here the CDR3 DNA reads TGTGCCAGCAGTGAAGCGCCCCTGGGACAGCTAACGACCGGGGAGCTGTTTTTT. Translated: CASSEAPLGQLTTGELFF.

The V call is TRBV28, the J call TRBJ2-2; TRBD2 might be the D (5 bases). CDR1 MDHEN and CDR2 SYDVKM come from the germline V gene. The CDR3 loop spans 15 amino acids. The ends were cut back, 7 bases at V and 1 base at J, with 13 bases in the middle. CDR3 protein: CASIRGPENTGELFF. Written as DNA, the CDR3 is TGTGCCAGCATCCGAGGGCCAGAGAACACCGGGGAGCTGTTTTTT.

This chain connects TRBV29-1 to TRBJ1-1; 9 bases are shared with TRBD1. The junction had 1 base not matched to a gene; V was cut back by 7 bases and J by 1 base. Germline CDR1 SQVTM, CDR2 ANQGSEA. The CDR3 length is 12 residues. For the CDR3, the DNA is TGCAGCGCGGGACAGGGGAACACTGAAGCTTTCTTT. Translation: CSAGQGNTEAFF.